This TCR beta chain stems from a study of vaccination and CD4 T cells after COVID-19. This sample's treatment: roughly 11-day PBMC culture with coronavirus spike peptide pools or control peptides (ViraFEST assay). Cultured CD4+ T-cell DNA underwent Oncomine TCR Beta short-read sequencing. TCRdb re-called the PCR reads with MiXCR, one entry per CDR3 protein. The sample lists roughly 5,000 distinct CDR3 sequences, about 44% occurring once. A remark on this clonotype: No antigen is known for it.

The CDR3 loop spans 15 amino acids. Germline V gene lookup returns CDR1 SGHNT and CDR2 YYREEE (reference sequence). V gave up 0 bases and J gave up 5 bases, with 14 bases separating them. Sequenced material: CD4+ T cells from blood, cultured in vitro, taken after SARS-CoV-2 vaccination. The chain employs TRBV5-4 and TRBJ1-1, with D possibly TRBD1 on 6 matching bases. The source is a human donor who had recovered from COVID-19. The CDR3: CASSLGSPQGTEAFF. CDR3 DNA: TGTGCCAGCAGCTTGGGTTCACCCCAGGGGACTGAAGCTTTCTTT.